One and the same sample provided the 22 T cell receptor beta chains below, sequenced in a study of cytomegalovirus exposure and HLA in healthy donors. PCR primers comprised 60 Vbeta and 13 Jbeta primers. The data were produced by immunoSEQ multiplex PCR, yet TCRdb's version contains in-frame clones alone and is incomplete. The sample contains about 260,000 clones, about four fifths of which appear only once. The specimen sequenced was PBMCs. The receptors derive from a woman between 35 and 50 years old in good health and CMV-seropositive.

The chain is built from TRBV4-2 and TRBJ2-2, with 7 positions matching TRBD2. This CDR3 comprises 18 residues. The V and J ends lost 2 bases and 0 bases, in that order; junction bases with no gene match: 9. CDR1 and CDR2 (germline): LGHNA, YNFKEQ. CDR3 amino acids: CASSQLGRETPNTGELFF. The CDR3 DNA is TGTGCCAGCAGCCAATTAGGGCGGGAGACCCCGAACACCGGGGAGCTGTTTTTT.

This clone was observed a handful of times. CDR3 nucleotide sequence: TGCAGCCATCTGACAGGACCGAACACTGAAGCTTTCTTT. Translation gives CSHLTGPNTEAFF. The chain combines TRBV29-1 with TRBJ1-1; D is perhaps TRBD1 (6 bases). Germline V lookup: CDR1 SQVTM, CDR2 ANQGSEA. The CDR3 length is 13 residues. The germline V and J ends were trimmed by 8 bases and 1 base, with 14 bases remaining between them.

The gene calls are TRBV5-4 and TRBJ2-6, with 9 bases that match TRBD1. The V and J ends lost 5 bases and 2 bases, in that order; junction bases with no gene match: 2. The CDR3 length is 15 residues. Germline values: CDR1 SGHNT, CDR2 YYREEE (reference sequence). For the CDR3, the DNA is TGTGCCAGCAGTCGGGACAGGGCTGGGGCCAACGTCCTGACTTTC. It specifies CASSRDRAGANVLTF.

The chain uses TRBV29-1 and TRBJ2-1; TRBD1 matches 12 bases. The germline CDR1 and CDR2 sequences are SQVTM and ANQGSEA. This CDR3 region has 20 residues. Unmatched junction bases numbered 20, after V lost 6 bases and J lost 2 bases. CDR3 DNA sequence: TGCAGCGTGGGGGGGACAGGGGGCTTCGCGGGATCCGATACCTACAATGAGCAGTTCTTC. It yields the protein CSVGGTGGFAGSDTYNEQFF.

V usage is TRBV18 and J usage is TRBJ2-3; 8 nucleotides align to TRBD2. Per the germline V gene, CDR1 is KGHSH and CDR2 is LQKENI. V trimming: 3 bases; J trimming: 2 bases; junction bases outside the gene matches: 7. The CDR3 length is 16 residues. Here the CDR3 reads CASSPLSGTFTDTQYF. The CDR3 DNA is TGTGCCAGCTCACCTCTTAGCGGGACCTTCACAGATACGCAGTATTTT.

The V gene is TRBV27, the J gene TRBJ1-2; D perhaps matches TRBD1 (5 bases). Germline CDR1 MNHEY, CDR2 SMNVEV (reference sequence). V shed 2 bases and J shed 7 bases, with 11 bases lying between them. The CDR3 spans 13 residues. CDR3 sequence reads: CASSLIGAGGYTF. The DNA for the CDR3 is TGTGCCAGCAGTTTAATAGGGGCAGGTGGCTACACCTTC.

The chain's CDR3 is CASSLGETGTTLFF. The CDR3 DNA follows: TGTGCCAGCAGCTTAGGGGAGACAGGGACGACCCTGTTTTTT. The chain links TRBV11-3 to TRBJ1-4; 7 bases match TRBD1. The germline V gene has CDR1 SGHNT and CDR2 YENEEA. After removal of 1 base from V and 14 bases from J, the junction contained 10 bases not matched to a gene. The CDR3 is made up of 14 amino acids.

With respect to this clone: The sample contains more than one DNA sequence encoding this CDR3. V is TRBV5-1 and J is TRBJ2-7; D uncertain. Trimming pared 4 bases from V and 0 bases from J, leaving 5 bases between. Germline assignment: CDR1 SGHRS and CDR2 YFSETQ. CDR3 length equals 12 residues. The CDR3 sequence is CASSPNSYEQYF. The CDR3 nucleotides are TGCGCCAGCAGCCCCAACTCCTACGAGCAGTACTTC.

The chain joins TRBV7-8 to TRBJ2-1, with TRBD2 matching over 7 bases. Germline V gene data show CDR1 as SGHVS and CDR2 as FQNEAQ. CDR3 size: 14 residues. V was pared by 3 bases and J by 4 bases, with 3 bases of the junction left unmatched. The CDR3 reads CASSFAGDYNEQFF. CDR3 nucleotides: TGTGCCAGCAGCTTTGCGGGAGATTACAATGAGCAGTTCTTC.

Concerning this clone itself: The CDR3 end shows no conserved phenylalanine or tryptophan, and so a read error is likely. This chain uses TRBV5-1 with TRBJ2-7, with D perhaps TRBD1 (6 bases). The CDR3 is 14 amino acids. Germline V gene lookup returns CDR1 SGHRS and CDR2 YFSETQ. V dropped 6 bases and J dropped 0 bases, with 13 bases sitting between them. In DNA, the CDR3 is TGCGCCAGCACCACAGGGTCCGACTCCTACGAGCAGTACCTC. Amino acids: CASTTGSDSYEQYL.

The rearrangement links TRBV6-6 to TRBJ2-7, with a tentative D call TRBD2 (6 bases). Germline V CDR1 and CDR2: MNHNY, SVGAGI (reference sequence). The length of the CDR3 is 11 residues. Trimming took off 8 bases at V and 3 bases at J, with 8 bases between the two ends. Written as DNA, the CDR3 is TGTGCCAGCGGGAGGTTCTACGAGCAGTACTTC. Amino acid sequence: CASGRFYEQYF.

CDR3 sequence reads: CASSPYQAGTGDTQYF. The DNA for the CDR3 is TGTGCCAGCTCACCATACCAAGCGGGAACGGGAGATACGCAGTATTTT. V and J are TRBV18 and TRBJ2-3; 7 bases map to TRBD2. After removal of 2 bases from V and 5 bases from J, the junction contained 10 bases not matched to a gene. Per germline, CDR1 KGHSH and CDR2 LQKENI. The CDR3 covers 16 residues.

The chain has TRBV19 and TRBJ1-1; 7 positions agree with TRBD1. The CDR3 has 13 residues. Trimming at V came to 11 bases and at J to 0 bases, leaving 6 bases not matched to a gene. Germline CDR1 LNHDA, CDR2 SQIVND (reference sequence). CDR3 residues: CASTGQMNTEAFF. CDR3 nucleotide sequence: TGTGCCTCTACGGGACAGATGAACACTGAAGCTTTCTTT.

The V gene is TRBV5-6, the J gene TRBJ1-2, with D unresolved. The CDR3 length is 13 residues. The germline V gene has CDR1 SGHDT and CDR2 YYEEEE. Trimming shortened V by 0 bases and J by 5 bases, and 8 bases separated the two germline ends. The CDR3 here is CASSLGQNYGYTF. The CDR3, as DNA: TGTGCCAGCAGCTTGGGGCAGAATTATGGCTACACCTTC.

The rearrangement uses TRBV9 and TRBJ2-1, with D perhaps TRBD2 (5 bases). V lost 0 bases and J lost 7, with 11 bases in between. Germline loops: CDR1 SGDLS, CDR2 YYNGEE. This CDR3 is 14 amino acids long. CDR3 nucleotide sequence: TGTGCCAGCAGCGTAGCACTAGTTCAGAATGAGCAGTTCTTC. It is translated as CASSVALVQNEQFF.

The chain has TRBV11-3 and TRBJ2-3; 10 bases agree with TRBD2. Germline CDR1 is SGHNT and CDR2 is YENEEA. Trimming at V came to 4 bases and at J to 5 bases, leaving 3 bases not matched to a gene. There are 14 residues in the CDR3. The CDR3 reads CASSSSGRQDTQYF. As DNA, the CDR3 is TGTGCCAGCAGCTCTAGCGGGAGACAAGATACGCAGTATTTT.

V and J are TRBV19 and TRBJ1-1; tentative D call: TRBD1 (6 bases). V lost 5 bases to trimming and J lost 0 bases, with 10 bases between them. In germline, CDR1 is LNHDA, CDR2 SQIVND (reference sequence). This CDR3 spans 14 amino acids. The CDR3, as DNA: TGTGCCAGTAGTGAACAGGGTTTGAACACTGAAGCTTTCTTT. Translating it yields CASSEQGLNTEAFF.

This rearrangement joins TRBV9 to TRBJ2-2, with 9 nucleotides matching TRBD1. The CDR3 is 17 residues long. The J segment lost 1 base and the V segment lost 3 bases, leaving 7 bases of the junction unmatched. The germline V gene has CDR1 SGDLS and CDR2 YYNGEE. This chain's CDR3 is CASSAGQGGMNTGELFF. The CDR3 DNA reads as TGTGCCAGCAGCGCGGGACAGGGCGGGATGAACACCGGGGAGCTGTTTTTT. Based on the CDR3 plus reference TRBV9 and TRBJ2-2, the full variable domain is DSGVTQTPKHLITATGQRVTLRCSPRSGDLSVYWYQQSLDQGLQFLIQYYNGEERAKGNILERFSAQQFPDLHSELNLSSLELGDSALYFCASSAGQGGMNTGELFFGEGSRLTVL.

The chain recombines TRBV18 with TRBJ1-4; 10 nucleotides agree with TRBD1. Trimming cost V 3 bases and J 0 bases; bases outside gene matches: 13. Germline V lookup: CDR1 KGHSH, CDR2 LQKENI. The CDR3 has 20 residues. The CDR3 nucleotides read TGTGCCAGCTCACCTCTGACAGGGGGCAGTTTTTCGGCAACTAATGAAAAACTGTTTTTT. Protein sequence: CASSPLTGGSFSATNEKLFF.

The chain has TRBV4-3 and TRBJ2-6; TRBD1 is a possible D gene (5 bases). This CDR3 has 18 amino acids. CDR1 and CDR2 from the germline V gene are LGHNA and YSLEER. V lost 5 bases, J lost 0 bases, and 17 bases lay in between. As DNA, the CDR3 is TGCGCCAGCAGCGACAAAAATGACAGACCCTCTGGGGCCAACGTCCTGACTTTC. Translating gives CASSDKNDRPSGANVLTF.

This rearrangement joins TRBV7-9 to TRBJ2-5, with TRBD2 matching over 8 bases. With the DNA end fitting TRBJ2-7 better, the J assignment may be wrong. The CDR3 loop spans 16 amino acids. The germline CDR1 and CDR2 sequences are SEHNR and FQNEAQ (reference sequence). Here the CDR3 reads CASSLVTGGPHYEQYF. The CDR3 nucleotides read TGTGCCAGCAGCTTGGTTACGGGAGGGCCCCACTACGAGCAGTACTTC.

This rearrangement joins TRBV6-6 to TRBJ1-4, with a weak D call TRBD1 (6 bases). This CDR3 spans 15 amino acids. The ends were cut back, 7 bases at V and 6 bases at J, with 18 bases in the middle. The V gene's germline CDR1 is MNHNY and CDR2 SVGAGI (reference sequence). CDR3 amino acids: CASTPSGAFDEKLFF. In DNA form, the CDR3 reads TGTGCCAGCACCCCTTCAGGGGCTTTCGATGAAAAACTGTTTTTT.